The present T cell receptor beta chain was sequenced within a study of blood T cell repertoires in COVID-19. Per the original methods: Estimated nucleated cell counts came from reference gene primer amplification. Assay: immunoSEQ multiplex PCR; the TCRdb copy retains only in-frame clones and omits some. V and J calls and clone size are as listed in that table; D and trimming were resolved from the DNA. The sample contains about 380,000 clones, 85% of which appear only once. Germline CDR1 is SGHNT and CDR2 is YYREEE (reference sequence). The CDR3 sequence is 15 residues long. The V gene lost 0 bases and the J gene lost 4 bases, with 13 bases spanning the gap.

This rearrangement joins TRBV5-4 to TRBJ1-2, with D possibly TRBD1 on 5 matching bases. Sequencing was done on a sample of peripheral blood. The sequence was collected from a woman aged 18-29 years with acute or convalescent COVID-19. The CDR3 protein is CASSLEQGRGYGYTF. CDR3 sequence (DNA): TGTGCCAGCAGCTTGGAGCAGGGTAGGGGCTATGGCTACACCTTC.